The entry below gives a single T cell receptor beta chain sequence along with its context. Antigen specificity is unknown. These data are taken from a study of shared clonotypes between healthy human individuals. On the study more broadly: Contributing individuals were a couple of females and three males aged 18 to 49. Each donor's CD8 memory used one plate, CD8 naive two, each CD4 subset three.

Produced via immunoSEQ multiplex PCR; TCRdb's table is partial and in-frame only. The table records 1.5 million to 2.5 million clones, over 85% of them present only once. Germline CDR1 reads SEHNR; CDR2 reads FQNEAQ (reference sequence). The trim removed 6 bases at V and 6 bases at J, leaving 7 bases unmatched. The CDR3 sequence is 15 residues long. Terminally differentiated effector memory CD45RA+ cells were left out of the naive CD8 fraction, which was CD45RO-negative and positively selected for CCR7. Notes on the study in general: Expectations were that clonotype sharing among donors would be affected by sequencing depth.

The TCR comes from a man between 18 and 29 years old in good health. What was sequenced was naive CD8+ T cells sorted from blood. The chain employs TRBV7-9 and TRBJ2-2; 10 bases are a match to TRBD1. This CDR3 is CASRSDRGRPGELFF. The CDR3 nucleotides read TGTGCCAGCAGATCGGACAGGGGGAGACCCGGGGAGCTGTTTTTT.